Below, one T cell receptor (beta chain) is given with its context. What it recognizes is unknown. Other DNA variants within this sample encode the same CDR3. The test was conducted at deep level. Authors' data handling: Sequence data from immunoSEQ were junction-only and lacked quality scores; consequently, filtering differed. TCRdb's table, derived via immunoSEQ multiplex PCR, lists solely in-frame clones and lacks some. The V and J calls and clone size were taken over from that table, and D and trimming were inferred from the DNA. The table has roughly 2.6 million clones, 90% to 95% seen once. This entry belongs to a study of shared clonotypes between healthy human individuals. Germline CDR1 and CDR2: SNHLY and FYNNEI. The CDR3 loop spans 15 amino acids. Trimming pared 6 bases from V and 0 bases from J, leaving 11 bases between. Study-level results: Shared clonotypes: 4.5% to 6.5% naive CD4, 3.5% to 4% naive CD8, over 2% memory CD4, 0.4% to 0.45% memory CD8.

Material for sequencing was naive CD4+ T cells sorted from blood. As to subset: CD45RA+ positively selected. The receptor comes from a man aged 18 to 29 in good health. The J gene is TRBJ2-2, the V gene TRBV2; D gene unclear. The CDR3 DNA sequence: TGTGCCAGCAGACCTTCGCCCGCGAACACCGGGGAGCTGTTTTTT. It translates to CASRPSPANTGELFF.